This record concerns one T cell receptor beta chain sequence. The PCR ran on 60 Vbeta and 13 Jbeta primers. Here immunoSEQ multiplex PCR was the method, and the copy in TCRdb shows in-frame clones only, minus some. The sample includes 100,000 to 150,000 clones, 65% to 75% of them seen just once. The CDR3 contains 14 residues. CDR1 is MNHEY, CDR2 SMNVEV, per germline (reference sequence). V was shortened by 0 bases and J by 7 bases, with 12 bases between the two germline ends. This sample stems from a study of cytomegalovirus exposure and HLA in healthy donors. The chain uses TRBV27 and TRBJ2-5; D gene uncertain. The clonotype originates from a man in his forties in good health and CMV-seropositive. The sequencing sample was made of PBMCs. The CDR3 sequence is CASSLSPGLGTQYF. The CDR3, as DNA: TGTGCCAGCAGTTTATCGCCGGGTTTAGGGACCCAGTACTTC.